A single T cell receptor beta chain is shown here with its context. The antigen is undetermined. The CDR3 loop spans 14 amino acids. The germline V gene has CDR1 KGHDR and CDR2 SFDVKD. Trimming took off 1 base at V and 7 bases at J, with 12 bases between the two ends. Semi-nested PCR with Nested Universal Primer A followed constant-region reverse priming of full-length variable regions. TCRdb passed the 5' RACE reads through MiXCR, listing each CDR3 protein once. The table records about 55,000 distinct CDR3 sequences, around 20% of them present only once. The sorted Tregs were CD4+CD25+CD127-/low cells. General observations from the study: Tumor memory CD4+ T cell TCR gene usage was found to cluster with blood and lymph node memory CD4+ cells and with lymph node naive CD4+ cells. Greatest tumor Treg TCR overlap was with tumor naive CD4+ cells. The larger-cohort validation was restricted to a single TCR beta V-J rearrangement rather than whole repertoires.

This TCR was sampled from a female donor with breast cancer. Specimen: tumor-infiltrating Tregs sorted from the breast tumor. The V and J genes are TRBV24-1 and TRBJ2-5; tentatively, D is TRBD2 (6 bases). For the CDR3, the DNA is TGTGCCACCAGTGATTTCAGGGAGGTGGGGACCCAGTACTTC. Its translation: CATSDFREVGTQYF.